The source of this TCR beta chain is a study of T-cell reconstitution after alpha-beta-depleted transplantation in children. Whole-study findings and limits: Surviving recipient T cells and thymic progenitors accounted for the high day-60 TCRbeta diversity observed in some patients. After one year, T-cell counts and TCRbeta diversity mostly came from new T cells. Reportedly, only several hundred clones from non-depleted graft cells drove alpha-beta T-cell counts at about two months.

Concerning this clonotype itself: Its antigen is not known.

A library of TCRbeta sequences, prepared with unique molecular identifiers, was generated. In TCRdb, the PCR reads were re-called with MiXCR into one record per CDR3 protein. The sample lists 400,000 to 450,000 distinct CDR3 sequences; roughly two fifths were seen once. The CDR3 sequence is 13 residues long. V was pared by 4 bases and J by 5 bases, with 12 bases between. The V gene's germline CDR1 is SGDLS and CDR2 YYNGEE. The source was PBMCs, collected before TCRalphabeta/CD19-depleted stem cell transplant. The gene calls are TRBV9 and TRBJ2-5, with D tentatively TRBD1 or TRBD2 (5 bases each). This TCR was recovered from a girl aged 2 to 9 with aplastic anemia, due to receive a stem cell transplant. The CDR3 nucleotides are TGTGCCAGCAGCCCACCGAGGGACGAGACCCAGTACTTC. It yields the protein CASSPPRDETQYF.